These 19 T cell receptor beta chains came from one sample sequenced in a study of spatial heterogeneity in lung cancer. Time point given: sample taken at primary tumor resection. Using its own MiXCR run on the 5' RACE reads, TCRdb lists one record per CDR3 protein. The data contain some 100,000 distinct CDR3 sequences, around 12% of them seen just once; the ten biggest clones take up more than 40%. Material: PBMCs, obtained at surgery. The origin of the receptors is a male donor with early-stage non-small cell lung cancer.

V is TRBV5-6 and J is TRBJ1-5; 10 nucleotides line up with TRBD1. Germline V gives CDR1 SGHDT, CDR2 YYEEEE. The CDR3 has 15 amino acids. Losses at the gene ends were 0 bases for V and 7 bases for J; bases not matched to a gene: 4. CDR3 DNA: TGTGCCAGCAGCTTGGGACAGGGGGCGAACCAGCCCCAGCATTTT. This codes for CASSLGQGANQPQHF.

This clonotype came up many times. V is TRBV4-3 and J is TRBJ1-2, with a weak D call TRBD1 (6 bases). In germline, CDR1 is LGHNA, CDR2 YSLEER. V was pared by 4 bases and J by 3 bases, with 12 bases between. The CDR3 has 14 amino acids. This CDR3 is CASSPWTDDYGYTF. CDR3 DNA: TGCGCCAGCAGCCCCTGGACAGACGACTATGGCTACACCTTC.

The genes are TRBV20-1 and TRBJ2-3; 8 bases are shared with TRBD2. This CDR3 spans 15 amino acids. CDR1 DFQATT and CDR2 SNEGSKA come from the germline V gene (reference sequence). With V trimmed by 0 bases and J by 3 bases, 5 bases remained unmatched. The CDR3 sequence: CSARDGGGPTDTQYF. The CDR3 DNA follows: TGCAGTGCTAGAGATGGCGGGGGGCCGACAGATACGCAGTATTTT.

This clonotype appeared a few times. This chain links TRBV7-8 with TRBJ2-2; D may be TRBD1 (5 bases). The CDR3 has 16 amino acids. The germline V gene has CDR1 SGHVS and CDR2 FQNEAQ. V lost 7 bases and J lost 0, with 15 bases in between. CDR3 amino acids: CASTIARASNTGELFF. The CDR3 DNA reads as TGTGCCAGCACCATCGCCAGGGCCTCGAACACCGGGGAGCTGTTTTTT.

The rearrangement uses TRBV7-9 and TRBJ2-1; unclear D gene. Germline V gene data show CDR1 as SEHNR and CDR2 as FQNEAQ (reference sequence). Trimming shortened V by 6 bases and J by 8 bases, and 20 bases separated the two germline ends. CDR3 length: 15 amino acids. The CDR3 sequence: CASSFAGARRDEQFF. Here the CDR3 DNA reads TGTGCCAGCAGTTTCGCCGGAGCACGAAGGGATGAGCAGTTCTTC.

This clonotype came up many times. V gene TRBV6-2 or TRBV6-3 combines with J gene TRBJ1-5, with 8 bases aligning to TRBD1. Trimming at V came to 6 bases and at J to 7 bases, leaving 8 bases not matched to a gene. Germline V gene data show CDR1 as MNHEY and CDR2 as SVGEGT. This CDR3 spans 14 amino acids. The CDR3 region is CASSQTGARQPQHF. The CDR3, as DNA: TGTGCCAGCAGCCAGACAGGGGCTAGGCAGCCCCAGCATTTT.

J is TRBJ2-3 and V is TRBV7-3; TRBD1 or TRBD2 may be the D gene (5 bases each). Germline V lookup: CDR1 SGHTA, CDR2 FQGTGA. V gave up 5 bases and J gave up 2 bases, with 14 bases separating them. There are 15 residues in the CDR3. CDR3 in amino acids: CASSSEGSNTDTQYF. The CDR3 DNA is TGTGCCAGCAGCAGTGAGGGGAGCAACACAGATACGCAGTATTTT.

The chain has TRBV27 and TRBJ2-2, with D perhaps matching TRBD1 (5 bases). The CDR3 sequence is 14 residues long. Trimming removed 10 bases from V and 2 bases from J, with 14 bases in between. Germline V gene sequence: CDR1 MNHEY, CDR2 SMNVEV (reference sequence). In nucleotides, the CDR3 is TGTGCCACCATGGGGCCCAGTAACACCGGGGAGCTGTTTTTT. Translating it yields CATMGPSNTGELFF.

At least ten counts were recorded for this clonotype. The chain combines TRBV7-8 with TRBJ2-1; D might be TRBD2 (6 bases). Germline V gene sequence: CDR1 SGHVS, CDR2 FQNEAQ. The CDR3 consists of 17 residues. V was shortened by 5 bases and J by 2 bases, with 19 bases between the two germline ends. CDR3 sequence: CASSPRVAGTPYNEQFF. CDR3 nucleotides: TGTGCCAGCAGCCCCCGGGTTGCGGGAACTCCCTACAATGAGCAGTTCTTC. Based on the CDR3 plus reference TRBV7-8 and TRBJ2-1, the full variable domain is GAGVSQSPRYKVAKRGQDVALRCDPISGHVSLFWYQQALGQGPEFLTYFQNEAQLDKSGLPSDRFFAERPEGSVSTLKIQRTQQEDSAVYLCASSPRVAGTPYNEQFFGPGTRLTVL.

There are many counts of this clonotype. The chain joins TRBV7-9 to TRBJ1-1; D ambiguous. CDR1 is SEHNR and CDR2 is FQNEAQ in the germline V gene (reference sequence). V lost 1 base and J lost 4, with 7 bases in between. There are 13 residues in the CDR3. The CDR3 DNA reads TGTGCCAGCAGCTTAGGCTCGATCACTGAAGCTTTCTTT. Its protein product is CASSLGSITEAFF.

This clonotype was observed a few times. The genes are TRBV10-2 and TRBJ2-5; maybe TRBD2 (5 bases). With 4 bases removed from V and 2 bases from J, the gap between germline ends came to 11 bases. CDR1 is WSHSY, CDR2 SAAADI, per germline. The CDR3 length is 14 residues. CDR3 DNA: TGCGCCAGCAGTGCTGTGGGGAGACAAGAGACCCAGTACTTC. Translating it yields CASSAVGRQETQYF.

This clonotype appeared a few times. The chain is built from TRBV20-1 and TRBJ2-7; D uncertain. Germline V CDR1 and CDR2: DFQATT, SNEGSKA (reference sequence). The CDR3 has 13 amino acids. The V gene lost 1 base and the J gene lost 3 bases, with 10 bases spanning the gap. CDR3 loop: CSARATNHYEQYF. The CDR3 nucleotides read TGCAGTGCTAGAGCCACTAACCACTACGAGCAGTACTTC.

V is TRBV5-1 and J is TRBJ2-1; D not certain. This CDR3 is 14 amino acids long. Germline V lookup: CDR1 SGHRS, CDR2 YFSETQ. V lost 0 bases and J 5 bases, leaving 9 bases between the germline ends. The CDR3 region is CASSLDPLDNEQFF. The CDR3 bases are TGCGCCAGCAGCTTGGACCCCCTGGACAATGAGCAGTTCTTC.

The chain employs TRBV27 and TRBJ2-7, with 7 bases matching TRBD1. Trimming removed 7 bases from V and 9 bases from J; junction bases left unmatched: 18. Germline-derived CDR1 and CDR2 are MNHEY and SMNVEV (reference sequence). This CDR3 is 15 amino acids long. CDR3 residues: CASISLGDRSSMQYF. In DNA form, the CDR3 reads TGTGCCAGCATCTCCCTCGGGGACAGAAGTTCTATGCAGTACTTC.

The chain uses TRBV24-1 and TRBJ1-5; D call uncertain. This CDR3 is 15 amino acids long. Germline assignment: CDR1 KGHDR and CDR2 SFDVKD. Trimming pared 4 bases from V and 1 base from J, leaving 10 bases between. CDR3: CATSDPGASNQPQHF. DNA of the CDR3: TGTGCCACCAGTGACCCGGGAGCAAGCAATCAGCCCCAGCATTTT.

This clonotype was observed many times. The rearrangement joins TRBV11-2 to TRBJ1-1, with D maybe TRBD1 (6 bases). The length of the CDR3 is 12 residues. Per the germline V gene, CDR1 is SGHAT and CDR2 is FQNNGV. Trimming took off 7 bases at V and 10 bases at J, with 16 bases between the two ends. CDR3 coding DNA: TGTGCCAGCACCATGACAGGCTTCGGAGCTTTCTTT. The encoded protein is CASTMTGFGAFF.

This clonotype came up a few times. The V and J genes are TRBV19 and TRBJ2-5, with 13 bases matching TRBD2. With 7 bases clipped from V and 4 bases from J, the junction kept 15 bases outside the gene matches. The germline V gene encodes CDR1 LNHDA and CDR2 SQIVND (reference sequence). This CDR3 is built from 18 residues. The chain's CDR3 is CASIMGLAGQRMSETQYF. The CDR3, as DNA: TGTGCCAGTATAATGGGACTAGCGGGACAACGGATGTCAGAGACCCAGTACTTC.

The CDR3 DNA reads TGCGCCAGCAGCTCGCCTCAGGGGAACTACGAGCAGTACTTC. The encoded protein is CASSSPQGNYEQYF. The V and J genes are TRBV5-1 and TRBJ2-7; D is possibly TRBD1 (6 bases). Trimming shortened V by 3 bases and J by 3 bases, and 13 bases separated the two germline ends. The length of the CDR3 is 14 residues. From germline, CDR1 is SGHRS and CDR2 YFSETQ.

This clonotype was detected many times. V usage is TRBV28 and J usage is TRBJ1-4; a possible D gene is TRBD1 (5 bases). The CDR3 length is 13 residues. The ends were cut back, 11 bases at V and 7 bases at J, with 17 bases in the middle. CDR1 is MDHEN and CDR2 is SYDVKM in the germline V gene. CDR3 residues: CAVKEGGTEKLFF. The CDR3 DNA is TGTGCCGTCAAAGAGGGAGGGACTGAAAAACTGTTTTTT.